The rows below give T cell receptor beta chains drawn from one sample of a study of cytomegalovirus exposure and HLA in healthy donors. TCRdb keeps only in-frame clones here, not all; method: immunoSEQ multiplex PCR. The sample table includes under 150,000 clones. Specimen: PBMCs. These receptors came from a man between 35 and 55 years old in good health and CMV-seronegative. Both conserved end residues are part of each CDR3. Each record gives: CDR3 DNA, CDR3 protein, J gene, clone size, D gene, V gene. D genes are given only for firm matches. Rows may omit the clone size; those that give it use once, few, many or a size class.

CDR3nt: TGTGCCAGCAGCTTAGAGAGGTCCAGGGTTATGAACACTGAAGCTTTCTTT
CDR3aa: CASSLERSRVMNTEAFF
j_gene: TRBJ1-1
abundance: -
d_gene: -
v_gene: TRBV7-2

CDR3nt: TGTGCCAGCAGCAACAAAGGACAGGGGGAGTATGGCTACACCTTC
CDR3aa: CASSNKGQGEYGYTF
j_gene: TRBJ1-2
abundance: -
d_gene: TRBD1
v_gene: TRBV7-9

CDR3nt: TGTGCCACCAGCAGTTTAGGAGCGGGGGTCACAGATACGCAGTATTTT
CDR3aa: CATSSLGAGVTDTQYF
j_gene: TRBJ2-3
abundance: -
d_gene: TRBD2
v_gene: TRBV15

CDR3nt: TGTGCCAGCAGTGCCCTAGCGGGGCCCTACAATGAGCAGTTCTTC
CDR3aa: CASSALAGPYNEQFF
j_gene: TRBJ2-1
abundance: -
d_gene: TRBD2
v_gene: TRBV6-5

CDR3nt: TGTGCCAGCAGCCTCAGGGGTGGAACAGATACGCAGTATTTT
CDR3aa: CASSLRGGTDTQYF
j_gene: TRBJ2-3
abundance: -
d_gene: -
v_gene: TRBV11-1

CDR3nt: TGTGCCAGCAGCTTAGGCGTCCGCACAGATACGCAGTATTTT
CDR3aa: CASSLGVRTDTQYF
j_gene: TRBJ2-3
abundance: -
d_gene: -
v_gene: TRBV7-2

CDR3nt: TGTGCCAGCAGCGTAGACATGAACACTGAAGCTTTCTTT
CDR3aa: CASSVDMNTEAFF
j_gene: TRBJ1-1
abundance: -
d_gene: -
v_gene: TRBV9

CDR3nt: TGTGCCAGCAGTGACGGGGAATACACTGAAGCTTTCTTT
CDR3aa: CASSDGEYTEAFF
j_gene: TRBJ1-1
abundance: medium-sized
d_gene: -
v_gene: TRBV6-1

CDR3nt: TGCAGCGCGGACCGCCCTGACTATGGCTACGCCTTC
CDR3aa: CSADRPDYGYAF
j_gene: TRBJ1-2
abundance: -
d_gene: -
v_gene: TRBV29-1

CDR3nt: TGTGCCAGCAGCCCAAGGACAGGGGGTGTCACCGGGGAGCTGTTTTTT
CDR3aa: CASSPRTGGVTGELFF
j_gene: TRBJ2-2
abundance: -
d_gene: TRBD1
v_gene: TRBV7-9

CDR3nt: TGTGCCAGCAGAGGAGCTGTCTCTGGAAACACCATATATTTT
CDR3aa: CASRGAVSGNTIYF
j_gene: TRBJ1-3
abundance: -
d_gene: -
v_gene: TRBV6-6

CDR3nt: TGTGCCAGCAGCTACGTGGGGGGGAAAAGCACAGATACGCAGTATTTT
CDR3aa: CASSYVGGKSTDTQYF
j_gene: TRBJ2-3
abundance: -
d_gene: TRBD2
v_gene: TRBV7-3

CDR3nt: TGTGCCAGCAGCTTAATAGGGGGGGGGACGACTGAAGCTTTCTTT
CDR3aa: CASSLIGGGTTEAFF
j_gene: TRBJ1-1
abundance: -
d_gene: -
v_gene: TRBV7-3

CDR3nt: TGTGCCAGCAGTTACTCGAGTATGGAGGGCAACATTCAGTACTTC
CDR3aa: CASSYSSMEGNIQYF
j_gene: TRBJ2-4
abundance: -
d_gene: -
v_gene: TRBV6-6

CDR3nt: TGCGGCGTTGAAGGAAGGGGCCAAGAGACCCAGTACTTC
CDR3aa: CGVEGRGQETQYF
j_gene: TRBJ2-5
abundance: -
d_gene: -
v_gene: TRBV29-1

CDR3nt: TGTGCCAGCAGCCGGACAGGGGGCGCCCGGGAGACCCAGTACTTC
CDR3aa: CASSRTGGARETQYF
j_gene: TRBJ2-5
abundance: -
d_gene: TRBD1
v_gene: TRBV7-7

CDR3nt: TGTGCCAGCAGTTCCAATTACCAAGAGACCCAGTACTTC
CDR3aa: CASSSNYQETQYF
j_gene: TRBJ2-5
abundance: -
d_gene: -
v_gene: TRBV6-5

CDR3nt: TGCAGCGTTGAACGAAGCGGGGCCCTATATTTT
CDR3aa: CSVERSGALYF
j_gene: TRBJ2-3
abundance: -
d_gene: TRBD2
v_gene: TRBV29-1

CDR3nt: TGTGCCAGCAGCCCTGTCAGGGGAACGGAGGGCTACACCTTC
CDR3aa: CASSPVRGTEGYTF
j_gene: TRBJ1-2
abundance: -
d_gene: -
v_gene: TRBV5-6

CDR3nt: TGCGCCAGCAGCTTGGGAGGGACAGCCAATTCAGAGCAGTACTTC
CDR3aa: CASSLGGTANSEQYF
j_gene: TRBJ2-7
abundance: -
d_gene: TRBD1
v_gene: TRBV5-1

CDR3nt: TGTGCCAGCAGCGTAGGGGTTGGAGGAGAGACCCAGTACTTC
CDR3aa: CASSVGVGGETQYF
j_gene: TRBJ2-5
abundance: -
d_gene: -
v_gene: TRBV9

CDR3nt: TGTGCCAGCAGTGAAGTCCGACAGGGGGCGAGAAAGACGAACACCATATATTTT
CDR3aa: CASSEVRQGARKTNTIYF
j_gene: TRBJ1-3
abundance: -
d_gene: TRBD1
v_gene: TRBV6-1

CDR3nt: TGTGCCAGCAGCGTCGGCGGGGGGTCCTACAATGAGCAGTTCTTC
CDR3aa: CASSVGGGSYNEQFF
j_gene: TRBJ2-1
abundance: -
d_gene: TRBD2
v_gene: TRBV9

CDR3nt: TGTGCCAGCAGCGGGTTCGCGTCGGGGAATCAGCCCCAGCATTTT
CDR3aa: CASSGFASGNQPQHF
j_gene: TRBJ1-5
abundance: -
d_gene: -
v_gene: TRBV5-6

CDR3nt: TGTGCCAGCAGTGACGTTGGCCACTACGAGCAGTACTTC
CDR3aa: CASSDVGHYEQYF
j_gene: TRBJ2-7
abundance: -
d_gene: -
v_gene: TRBV2

CDR3nt: TGTGCCAGCGGTCCCCTATATGGCTACACCTTC
CDR3aa: CASGPLYGYTF
j_gene: TRBJ1-2
abundance: -
d_gene: -
v_gene: TRBV28

CDR3nt: TGTGCCATCAGTGAGAGGCAGGCGAGCATGAACACTGAAGCTTTCTTT
CDR3aa: CAISERQASMNTEAFF
j_gene: TRBJ1-1
abundance: -
d_gene: -
v_gene: TRBV10-3

CDR3nt: TGTGCCAGCAGTGTAAGGGGGAACACTGAAGCTTTCTTT
CDR3aa: CASSVRGNTEAFF
j_gene: TRBJ1-1
abundance: -
d_gene: -
v_gene: TRBV6-1

CDR3nt: TGTGCCAGTAATCTCAGGGTTGAGAATTCACCCCTCCACTTT
CDR3aa: CASNLRVENSPLHF
j_gene: TRBJ1-6
abundance: -
d_gene: -
v_gene: TRBV19

CDR3nt: TGTGCCAGCTCACCCGGGGGGACCTCCTACGAGCAGTACTTC
CDR3aa: CASSPGGTSYEQYF
j_gene: TRBJ2-7
abundance: -
d_gene: TRBD2
v_gene: TRBV18

CDR3nt: TGTGCCAGCAGTAAACAGGGTAGGACTGAAGCTTTCTTT
CDR3aa: CASSKQGRTEAFF
j_gene: TRBJ1-1
abundance: -
d_gene: -
v_gene: TRBV6-5

CDR3nt: TGTGCCAGCAGCTGGACAGGGACTAATGAAAAACTGTTTTTT
CDR3aa: CASSWTGTNEKLFF
j_gene: TRBJ1-4
abundance: -
d_gene: TRBD1
v_gene: TRBV7-9

CDR3nt: TGTGCCAGCAGCGCCCTACTAGCGGCGTCGTATGAGCAGTTCTTC
CDR3aa: CASSALLAASYEQFF
j_gene: TRBJ2-1
abundance: -
d_gene: TRBD2
v_gene: TRBV9

CDR3nt: TGTGCCAGTACTAGGACAGGGCTTAGCAATCAGCCCCAGCATTTT
CDR3aa: CASTRTGLSNQPQHF
j_gene: TRBJ1-5
abundance: -
d_gene: TRBD1
v_gene: TRBV19

CDR3nt: TGTGCCAGCAGCCCGATGACAGGCTCTGGAAACACCATATATTTT
CDR3aa: CASSPMTGSGNTIYF
j_gene: TRBJ1-3
abundance: -
d_gene: -
v_gene: TRBV7-7

CDR3nt: TGTGCCAGCAGTGAGTACCGGGACAGGGCTTCACCCCTCCACTTT
CDR3aa: CASSEYRDRASPLHF
j_gene: TRBJ1-6
abundance: -
d_gene: TRBD1
v_gene: TRBV6-4

CDR3nt: TGCGCCAGCAGCCCAGGGACAGGGGGAGGCGAAAAACTGTTTTTT
CDR3aa: CASSPGTGGGEKLFF
j_gene: TRBJ1-4
abundance: -
d_gene: TRBD1
v_gene: TRBV4-3

CDR3nt: TGTGCCAGCAGCTGGGGGACAGGGCAACAGCCCCAGCATTTT
CDR3aa: CASSWGTGQQPQHF
j_gene: TRBJ1-5
abundance: -
d_gene: TRBD1
v_gene: TRBV5-5

CDR3nt: TGTGCCAGCAGCTTTAGTATCGGCGAGCAGTACTTC
CDR3aa: CASSFSIGEQYF
j_gene: TRBJ2-7
abundance: -
d_gene: -
v_gene: TRBV5-8

CDR3nt: TGTGCCAGCAGTAACTCCCGGACAGGCGAGCAGTACTTC
CDR3aa: CASSNSRTGEQYF
j_gene: TRBJ2-7
abundance: -
d_gene: TRBD1
v_gene: TRBV6-6

CDR3nt: TGTGCCAGCTACGGGGGGACCACCGGGGAGCTGTTTTTT
CDR3aa: CASYGGTTGELFF
j_gene: TRBJ2-2
abundance: -
d_gene: TRBD2
v_gene: TRBV10-3

CDR3nt: TGTGCCAGCAGCCCTCGGACTAGCGGGGTTGAGACCCAGTACTTC
CDR3aa: CASSPRTSGVETQYF
j_gene: TRBJ2-5
abundance: -
d_gene: TRBD2
v_gene: TRBV7-2

CDR3nt: TGTGCCAGCAGTGAAGGAGCACCTGAAGCTTTCTTT
CDR3aa: CASSEGAPEAFF
j_gene: TRBJ1-1
abundance: -
d_gene: -
v_gene: TRBV6-1

CDR3nt: TGCGCCAGCAGCTTGGGCCAGGGTGATCAGCCCCAGCATTTT
CDR3aa: CASSLGQGDQPQHF
j_gene: TRBJ1-5
abundance: -
d_gene: -
v_gene: TRBV5-1

CDR3nt: TGTGCCAGCAGTCAGGGGGCCGCGAACACTGAAGCTTTCTTT
CDR3aa: CASSQGAANTEAFF
j_gene: TRBJ1-1
abundance: -
d_gene: TRBD1
v_gene: TRBV2

CDR3nt: TGTGCCAGCAGTTTACAGCAGGGATCCTACGAGCAGTACTTC
CDR3aa: CASSLQQGSYEQYF
j_gene: TRBJ2-7
abundance: -
d_gene: -
v_gene: TRBV27

CDR3nt: TGTGCCAGTAGTATAGATCAACGGGAGGCCCGGCAGTATTTT
CDR3aa: CASSIDQREARQYF
j_gene: TRBJ2-3
abundance: -
d_gene: TRBD2
v_gene: TRBV19

CDR3nt: TGTGCCAGCAGCGTAGGGGGCGGGGGGACCTACGAGCAGTACTTC
CDR3aa: CASSVGGGGTYEQYF
j_gene: TRBJ2-7
abundance: -
d_gene: TRBD2
v_gene: TRBV9

CDR3nt: TGCGCCAGCAGCTGGAAAGCGGGCGTCCAAGAGACCCAGTACTTC
CDR3aa: CASSWKAGVQETQYF
j_gene: TRBJ2-5
abundance: -
d_gene: -
v_gene: TRBV5-1

CDR3nt: TGTGCCAGCAGCCCTCGGACAGGGGGGTACACTGAAGCTTTCTTT
CDR3aa: CASSPRTGGYTEAFF
j_gene: TRBJ1-1
abundance: -
d_gene: TRBD1
v_gene: TRBV11-1

CDR3nt: TGTGCCACCCGGGAGCCGAGCTCCTACGAGCAGTACTTC
CDR3aa: CATREPSSYEQYF
j_gene: TRBJ2-7
abundance: -
d_gene: -
v_gene: TRBV10-3

CDR3nt: TGCAGCGTTATCGACGGGGGTGACATTCAGTACTTC
CDR3aa: CSVIDGGDIQYF
j_gene: TRBJ2-4
abundance: -
d_gene: -
v_gene: TRBV29-1

CDR3nt: TGTGCCAGCAGTTCTGGGACTAGCGGGGGCACAGATACGCAGTATTTT
CDR3aa: CASSSGTSGGTDTQYF
j_gene: TRBJ2-3
abundance: -
d_gene: TRBD2
v_gene: TRBV6-6

CDR3nt: TGTGCCAGCAGTGAAGCTGCGCTCTACGGGCAGTACTTC
CDR3aa: CASSEAALYGQYF
j_gene: TRBJ2-7
abundance: -
d_gene: -
v_gene: TRBV6-1

CDR3nt: TGCGCCAGCAGCTTGGGTCCCGTCGCGAACACCGGGGAGCTGTTTTTT
CDR3aa: CASSLGPVANTGELFF
j_gene: TRBJ2-2
abundance: -
d_gene: -
v_gene: TRBV5-1

CDR3nt: TGCGCCAGCACCGTGGGACAGTCTACCGTGAACACTGAAGCTTTCTTT
CDR3aa: CASTVGQSTVNTEAFF
j_gene: TRBJ1-1
abundance: -
d_gene: TRBD1
v_gene: TRBV5-1

CDR3nt: TGTGCCAGCAGCTTACAGCGGGGGCCCTTCGGGACAGATACGCAGTATTTT
CDR3aa: CASSLQRGPFGTDTQYF
j_gene: TRBJ2-3
abundance: -
d_gene: TRBD2
v_gene: TRBV7-9

CDR3nt: TGTGCCAGCAGCGCCGGGACAGGGAACTATGGCTACACCTTC
CDR3aa: CASSAGTGNYGYTF
j_gene: TRBJ1-2
abundance: -
d_gene: TRBD1
v_gene: TRBV2

CDR3nt: TGCGCCAGCAGCTTGGGACAGGGGGGAAACACCATATATTTT
CDR3aa: CASSLGQGGNTIYF
j_gene: TRBJ1-3
abundance: -
d_gene: TRBD1
v_gene: TRBV5-1